These 22 T cell receptor beta chains originate from one sample sequenced in a study of cytomegalovirus exposure and HLA in healthy donors. The PCR contained 60 Vbeta and 13 Jbeta primers. Sequencing used immunoSEQ multiplex PCR; TCRdb keeps in-frame clones, though not all of them. This table holds about 120,000 clones, about 73% found once. Sequenced: PBMCs. The source of these receptors is a woman aged 25 to 45 in good health and CMV-seropositive.

This chain joins TRBV5-1 and TRBJ2-1; D remains ambiguous. Germline V CDR1 and CDR2: SGHRS, YFSETQ. Trimming pared 1 base from V and 0 bases from J, leaving 8 bases between. The CDR3 runs 15 residues. The chain's CDR3 is CASSLSESSYNEQFF. CDR3 in DNA: TGCGCCAGCAGCTTGAGCGAAAGCTCCTACAATGAGCAGTTCTTC.

The chain carries TRBV28 and TRBJ2-7; tentatively, D is TRBD2 (6 bases). The V and J ends lost 8 bases and 1 base respectively, with 18 bases between them. The CDR3 spans 15 residues. CDR1 and CDR2 from the germline V gene are MDHEN and SYDVKM. This CDR3 is CASPPGIRGSYEQYF. CDR3 DNA: TGTGCCAGCCCCCCCGGTATACGGGGGTCCTACGAGCAGTACTTC.

This sequence joins TRBV9 and TRBJ2-1, with TRBD1 as a possible D gene (5 bases). Germline loops: CDR1 SGDLS, CDR2 YYNGEE. V lost 0 bases and J 7 bases, leaving 8 bases between the germline ends. The CDR3 has 13 residues. DNA for the CDR3: TGTGCCAGCAGCGTAGGGGGCGAGAATGAGCAGTTCTTC. This translates into CASSVGGENEQFF.

The chain links TRBV7-2 to TRBJ2-3; 10 bases align to TRBD2. This CDR3 has 16 residues. V lost 3 bases and J lost 2; bases outside the gene matches: 5. In germline, CDR1 is SGHTA, CDR2 FQGNSA. CDR3 coding DNA: TGTGCCAGCAGCTTCGTAGCGGGGGGATTCACAGATACGCAGTATTTT. It yields the protein CASSFVAGGFTDTQYF.

The rearrangement joins TRBV4-2 to TRBJ1-2, with a tentative D call TRBD1 (5 bases). This CDR3 contains 16 residues. V shed 0 bases and J shed 5 bases, with 16 bases lying between them. Germline loops: CDR1 LGHNA, CDR2 YNFKEQ. CDR3 in DNA: TGTGCCAGCAGCCAAGAAAAAGGGGTTCTAGGTTATGGCTACACCTTC. Protein product: CASSQEKGVLGYGYTF.

The chain carries TRBV18 and TRBJ2-7, with 8 bases identical to TRBD2. Germline-derived CDR1 and CDR2 are KGHSH and LQKENI. V was clipped by 1 base and J by 3 bases; unmatched bases: 8. The CDR3 is made up of 16 amino acids. CDR3 bases: TGTGCCAGCTCACCACTCGGGGGGGCCTCTGTCTACGAGCAGTACTTC. Translated: CASSPLGGASVYEQYF.

The J gene is TRBJ1-1, the V gene TRBV7-2; maybe TRBD1 (5 bases). The CDR3 loop spans 13 amino acids. With 0 bases removed from V and 5 bases from J, the gap between germline ends came to 7 bases. Germline CDR1 reads SGHTA; CDR2 reads FQGNSA. CDR3 in DNA: TGTGCCAGCAGCTTAGCTGGACAAACTGAAGCTTTCTTT. Amino acid sequence: CASSLAGQTEAFF.

The chain couples TRBV7-3 to TRBJ2-1, with 7 bases fitting TRBD2. The germline V gene encodes CDR1 SGHTA and CDR2 FQGTGA. The CDR3 runs to 16 residues. Unmatched junction bases numbered 11, after V lost 2 bases and J lost 7 bases. CDR3 residues: CASSLGPAGEGNEQFF. In DNA form, the CDR3 reads TGTGCCAGCAGCTTAGGCCCCGCGGGAGAGGGTAATGAGCAGTTCTTC.

J is TRBJ2-7 and V is TRBV19, with D possibly being TRBD2 (6 bases). Trimming cost V 5 bases and J 2 bases, with 16 bases left between them. The CDR3 is 15 residues long. The germline V gene encodes CDR1 LNHDA and CDR2 SQIVND (reference sequence). The CDR3 here is CASSGYGGPPYEQYF. The CDR3 DNA follows: TGTGCCAGTAGTGGGTACGGGGGACCCCCCTACGAGCAGTACTTC.

J is TRBJ2-5 and V is TRBV7-9; D is ambiguous. The CDR3 spans 19 residues. V dropped 5 bases and J dropped 0 bases, with 25 bases sitting between them. Per the germline V gene, CDR1 is SEHNR and CDR2 is FQNEAQ (reference sequence). CDR3 sequence (DNA): TGTGCCAGCAGCCCCCCCTCTGGGCAGCTTCTCCCGTACCAAGAGACCCAGTACTTC. Translation gives CASSPPSGQLLPYQETQYF.

J is TRBJ1-5 and V is TRBV5-8; D is perhaps TRBD1 (5 bases). The CDR3 sequence is 13 residues long. The V end lost 6 bases, the J end lost 7 bases, and 14 bases lay between the germline ends. From germline, CDR1 is SGHTS and CDR2 YDEGEE. DNA for the CDR3: TGTGCCAGCACCCCGAAGGGGAGGCAGCCCCAGCATTTT. Its translation: CASTPKGRQPQHF.

This clone was found a few times. The rearrangement joins TRBV5-6 to TRBJ1-4, with a tentative D call TRBD1 (5 bases). Trimming shortened V by 3 bases and J by 10 bases, and 13 bases separated the two germline ends. Germline CDR1 reads SGHDT; CDR2 reads YYEEEE. This CDR3 has 13 residues. The CDR3, as DNA: TGTGCCAGCAGCTCGGGGGGGAGGGGAAAACTGTTTTTT. Its translation is CASSSGGRGKLFF.

This chain connects TRBV6-1 to TRBJ1-6; tentatively, D is TRBD1 (5 bases). The CDR3 covers 14 residues. Trimming left V 3 bases short and J 9 bases short, with 12 bases between. CDR1 is MNHNS, CDR2 SASEGT, per germline. CDR3 residues: CASSDQGLASPLHF. Written as DNA, the CDR3 is TGTGCCAGCAGTGACCAGGGTTTGGCTTCACCCCTCCACTTT.

The V gene is TRBV10-3, the J gene TRBJ2-3; weak D call: TRBD2 (7 bases). Germline-derived CDR1 and CDR2 are ENHRY and SYGVKD. V was cut by 10 bases and J by 1 base, with 18 bases left in between. This CDR3 is built from 15 residues. The DNA for the CDR3 is TGTGCCACCGACCCCGGGGGGCAGGGCACAGATACGCAGTATTTT. Encoded protein: CATDPGGQGTDTQYF.

This chain connects TRBV4-1 to TRBJ2-7; 7 bases match TRBD2. Germline V gives CDR1 MGHRA, CDR2 YSYEKL. The CDR3 consists of 15 residues. The J segment lost 6 bases and the V segment lost 1 base, leaving 9 bases of the junction unmatched. The CDR3 protein is CASSQGGRESGEQYF. The CDR3 nucleotides read TGCGCCAGCAGCCAAGGTGGGAGGGAGTCTGGCGAGCAGTACTTC.

This clone occurred a few times. The rearrangement links TRBV28 to TRBJ2-7; 10 nucleotides align to TRBD1. J was trimmed by 5 bases and V by 4 bases; bases with no gene match: 5. The CDR3 runs to 14 residues. CDR1 and CDR2 (germline): MDHEN, SYDVKM. The CDR3 DNA reads as TGTGCCAGCAGTTCCGGGACAGGGGACGACGAGCAGTACTTC. Protein: CASSSGTGDDEQYF.

This chain uses TRBV28 with TRBJ2-1, with 8 bases lining up with TRBD1. The CDR3 spans 14 residues. Trimming removed 7 bases from V and 6 bases from J; junction bases left unmatched: 8. Germline CDR1 and CDR2: MDHEN and SYDVKM. The CDR3 sequence: CASTYRQGFNEQFF. For the CDR3, the DNA is TGTGCCAGCACCTACAGACAGGGGTTCAATGAGCAGTTCTTC.

The rearrangement links TRBV5-1 to TRBJ2-1; a possible D gene is TRBD2 (5 bases). Germline V lookup: CDR1 SGHRS, CDR2 YFSETQ. The ends were cut back, 4 bases at V and 0 bases at J, with 11 bases in the middle. There are 15 residues in the CDR3. The CDR3 spells CASSLSSNSYNEQFF. Written as DNA, the CDR3 is TGCGCCAGCAGCCTATCTAGCAACTCCTACAATGAGCAGTTCTTC.

The J gene is TRBJ2-2, the V gene TRBV9; 11 bases agree with TRBD2. Germline V CDR1 and CDR2: SGDLS, YYNGEE. Germline trimming cut 0 bases from V and 0 bases from J; bases unmatched to any gene: 4. The CDR3 extends over 18 amino acids. CDR3 sequence (DNA): TGTGCCAGCAGCGTAGCTAGCGGGGGGCCGTCGAACACCGGGGAGCTGTTTTTT. This translates into CASSVASGGPSNTGELFF.

For the CDR3, the DNA is TGTGCCAGCGCCCCCCAACTACTCACGGCAGATACGCAGTATTTT. As protein: CASAPQLLTADTQYF. The chain links TRBV2 to TRBJ2-3; D gene uncertain. Trimming removed 8 bases from V and 4 bases from J, with 19 bases in between. This CDR3 has 15 amino acids. Germline CDR1 and CDR2: SNHLY and FYNNEI.

The rearrangement uses TRBV5-4 and TRBJ2-3, with TRBD2 identical over 8 bases. The CDR3 is 14 residues long. Germline V CDR1 and CDR2: SGHNT, YYREEE (reference sequence). V lost 5 bases, J lost 4 bases, and 6 bases stayed unmatched. The CDR3 DNA reads TGTGCCAGCAGGATTAGCGGGGCATCAGATACGCAGTATTTT. As protein: CASRISGASDTQYF.

The chain carries TRBV28 and TRBJ1-2; 8 bases line up with TRBD1. This CDR3 is 15 amino acids long. Germline V gene sequence: CDR1 MDHEN, CDR2 SYDVKM. The V gene end was trimmed by 2 bases and the J gene end by 6 bases; junction bases not matched to a gene: 8. The DNA for the CDR3 is TGTGCCAGCAGTTTAACAGGGGGAGAAAGGAATGGCTACACCTTC. Translated, it gives CASSLTGGERNGYTF.